This TCR beta chain was profiled in a study of blood T cell repertoires in COVID-19. The wider study: Donors in the United States, Italy and Spain gave samples during acute or convalescent COVID-19. PBMCs, B-cell-depleted T cells, or T cells were the source of the cDNA or gDNA that made up the material.

The CDR3 sequence is 16 residues long. The germline V gene has CDR1 SGHRS and CDR2 YFSETQ. With 4 bases removed from V and 4 bases from J, the gap between germline ends came to 18 bases. Original processing notes: Amplification from reference gene primers served as the basis for estimated nucleated cell counts. The method was immunoSEQ multiplex PCR; TCRdb's version includes in-frame clones alone and lacks a portion of them. V and J calls and clone size are copied from that table; D and trimming were computed from the DNA. This sample yields 25,000 to 35,000 clones, of which roughly 90% are seen a single time; 0.55% belongs to the top ten.

V usage is TRBV5-1 and J usage is TRBJ2-1; perhaps TRBD1 as D (6 bases). The sample consisted of peripheral blood. This sequence was found in a woman aged 40 to 50 with active or convalescent COVID-19. The CDR3 loop is CASSPLHRADYNEQFF. CDR3 in DNA: TGCGCCAGCAGCCCCTTGCACAGGGCGGATTACAATGAGCAGTTCTTC.